This T cell receptor beta chain comes out of a study of T cells in Graves' hyperthyroidism and ophthalmopathy. CDR3 length: 15 amino acids. The germline V gene has CDR1 SEHNR and CDR2 FQNEAQ (reference sequence). This clonotype occurred once. One junction end disagrees with the germline gene, perhaps due to a read error. From RNA transcripts, TCR beta CDR3 regions were amplified. The HTBI primer set drove a first-round RT-PCR of the TCR CDR3. Using its own MiXCR run on the multiplex PCR reads, TCRdb lists one record per CDR3 protein. Of nearly 750,000 distinct CDR3 sequences in the sample, around a third were seen once.

Sequencing used blood. The chain has TRBV7-9 and TRBJ2-7, with 8 positions matching TRBD1. This sequence originates from a woman between 40 and 55 years old with Graves' hyperthyroidism. This CDR3 is CASSLASGGWDEQYF. For the CDR3, the DNA is TGTGCCAGCAGTTTAGCGTCAGGGGGCTGGGACGAGCAGTACTTC.